These 30 T cell receptor beta chains came from one sample sequenced in a study of metastatic and nonmetastatic thyroid tumors. TCRdb re-called the PCR reads through MiXCR. The table has approximately 41,000 clones, 25% to 30% seen once. All patients reached thyroid surgery having received no treatment beforehand. The sequencing input was blood. The receptors come from a male donor with papillary thyroid cancer or a benign thyroid nodule (not recorded which). Some clones in this sample may be carry-over from other donors' samples.

The sample holds many counts of this clone. A read error may produce the germline difference seen at one junction end. The same CDR3 also results from other DNA sequences found in this sample. The genes are TRBV6-6 and TRBJ1-5; D is ambiguous. The CDR3 runs 16 residues. Germline assignment: CDR1 MNHNY and CDR2 SVGAGI (reference sequence). CDR3 residues: CASSYPFGSSNQPQHF. The CDR3 region has the DNA TGTGCCAGCAGTTACCCCTTTGGGTCCAGCAATCAGCCTCAGCATTTT.

This clone was counted many times. Here the CDR3 DNA reads TGTGCCAGCAGCCCTGCGGGGGGCTCTAGCACAGATACGCAGTATTTT. Its translation: CASSPAGGSSTDTQYF. The genes are TRBV4-2 and TRBJ2-3, with 8 bases matching TRBD2. The CDR3 is made up of 16 amino acids. CDR1 and CDR2 (germline): LGHNA, YNFKEQ. V shed 4 bases, J shed 0 bases, and the junction held 6 bases outside the gene matches.

This clone has more than one count but fewer than ten. An end of the junction does not agree with germline; a read error may underlie this. This chain links TRBV6-1 with TRBJ2-6, with a possible D match to TRBD1 (6 bases). CDR1 and CDR2 (germline): MNHNS, SASEGT. This CDR3 contains 18 residues. CDR3 region: CASSEPIPTTLGANFLTF. CDR3 bases: TGTGCCAGCAGTGAACCTATCCCGACTACGCTGGGGGCCAACTTCCTTACTTTC.

This clone was detected ten times or more. This chain links TRBV18 with TRBJ2-5; no clear D gene. This CDR3 region has 15 residues. Trimming stripped 0 bases from V and 5 bases from J, with 13 bases between. CDR1 and CDR2 (germline): KGHSH, LQKENI. CDR3 in amino acids: CASSPPGEISETQYF. Written as DNA, the CDR3 is TGTGCCAGCTCACCACCGGGCGAAATCAGTGAGACCCAGTACTTC.

CDR3 coding DNA: TGCAGTGCCCGGGCGTATAGCGCATCCTACGAGCAGTACTTC. Translation: CSARAYSASYEQYF. V gene TRBV20-1 combines with J gene TRBJ2-7; TRBD2 might be the D (5 bases). The CDR3 length is 14 residues. V lost 6 bases, J lost 1 base, and 16 bases lay in between. The germline V gene encodes CDR1 DFQATT and CDR2 SNEGSKA (reference sequence).

This clone appeared once. The chain uses TRBV6-4 and TRBJ2-7; 9 nucleotides align to TRBD1. J gave up 3 bases and V 0 bases, and 12 bases lay outside the gene matches. Germline values: CDR1 MRHNA, CDR2 SNTAGT. The CDR3 length is 18 residues. CDR3 protein: CASSDSPNRWTGVYEQYF. As DNA, the CDR3 is TGTGCCAGCAGTGACTCCCCCAACCGGTGGACAGGGGTCTACGAGCAGTACTTC.

This clone was detected many times. The V call is TRBV2, the J call TRBJ1-4, with D tentatively TRBD1 (5 bases). The V and J ends lost 7 bases and 2 bases respectively, with 14 bases between them. Germline-derived CDR1 and CDR2 are SNHLY and FYNNEI. This CDR3 is 15 amino acids long. The CDR3 reads CASIGAGDTNEKLFF. The CDR3 DNA reads as TGTGCCAGCATCGGGGCAGGAGACACTAATGAAAAACTGTTTTTT.

This clone was observed many times. The V call is TRBV5-1, the J call TRBJ1-5; TRBD1 agrees at 7 bases. V was pared by 4 bases and J by 7 bases, with 11 bases of the junction left unmatched. The germline CDR1 and CDR2 sequences are SGHRS and YFSETQ. The CDR3 has 15 residues. The CDR3 sequence is CASSPDYRGGQPQHF. The CDR3 DNA is TGCGCCAGCAGCCCGGACTACAGGGGTGGCCAGCCCCAGCATTTT.

The genes are TRBV28 and TRBJ1-3; tentatively, D is TRBD1 (5 bases). Trimming pared 5 bases from V and 2 bases from J, leaving 16 bases between. Germline loops: CDR1 MDHEN, CDR2 SYDVKM. The CDR3 runs to 16 residues. CDR3: CASSRYSGVAGNTIYF. For the CDR3, the DNA is TGTGCCAGCAGTCGCTACTCGGGGGTGGCTGGAAACACCATATATTTT. Full variable domain (remainder filled in from reference TRBV28 and TRBJ1-3): DVKVTQSSRYLVKRTGEKVFLECVQDMDHENMFWYRQDPGLGLRLIYFSYDVKMKEKGDIPEGYSVSREKKERFSLILESASTNQTSMYLCASSRYSGVAGNTIYFGEGSWLTVV.

The chain is built from TRBV11-2 and TRBJ2-2; D remains unclear. There are 17 residues in the CDR3. V dropped 2 bases and J dropped 8 bases, with 21 bases sitting between them. Germline V gene sequence: CDR1 SGHAT, CDR2 FQNNGV. The CDR3 is CASSLTKGPPITGELFF. The CDR3, as DNA: TGTGCCAGCAGCTTAACCAAAGGACCACCAATCACTGGGGAGCTGTTTTTT. The complete variable domain, with remaining parts taken from reference TRBV11-2 and TRBJ2-2, reads EAGVAQSPRYKIIEKRQSVAFWCNPISGHATLYWYQQILGQGPKLLIQFQNNGVVDDSQLPKDRFSAERLKGVDSTLKIQPAKLEDSAVYLCASSLTKGPPITGELFFGEGSRLTVL.

This clone was picked up one time. The chain joins TRBV7-3 to TRBJ2-1, with 7 bases lining up with TRBD1. The CDR3 loop spans 15 amino acids. V shed 5 bases and J 4 bases; nucleotides not matched to a gene: 8. Germline V gene lookup returns CDR1 SGHTA and CDR2 FQGTGA. This CDR3 is CASSPRQGVYNEQFF. As DNA, the CDR3 is TGTGCCAGCAGCCCGCGACAGGGAGTGTACAATGAGCAGTTCTTC.

This clone was seen a few times. The chain joins TRBV28 to TRBJ2-7; 12 bases are shared with TRBD1. The CDR3 contains 14 residues. Germline CDR1 MDHEN, CDR2 SYDVKM. The J segment lost 6 bases and the V segment lost 6 bases, leaving 6 bases of the junction unmatched. The CDR3 protein is CASSTGTGGLEQYF. DNA for the CDR3: TGTGCCAGCAGCACCGGGACAGGGGGCCTCGAGCAGTACTTC.

By share, this clone counts as medium-sized (0.01 to 0.1%). The gene calls are TRBV6-1 and TRBJ1-1, with a possible D match to TRBD1 (5 bases). Germline values: CDR1 MNHNS, CDR2 SASEGT. The V gene lost 7 bases and the J gene lost 1 base, with 16 bases spanning the gap. CDR3 length equals 15 residues. The CDR3 DNA reads TGTGCCAGCACGGGGCGGGGCAAGGGGAACACTGAAGCTTTCTTT. As protein: CASTGRGKGNTEAFF.

This clone was counted ten times or more. The genes are TRBV6-4 and TRBJ2-2; 7 nucleotides line up with TRBD1. The CDR3 extends over 17 amino acids. Per the germline V gene, CDR1 is MRHNA and CDR2 is SNTAGT. Trimming cost V 2 bases and J 0 bases; bases outside gene matches: 6. CDR3 bases: TGTGCCAGCAGTGACGGGGACAGCCTTGCGAACACCGGGGAGCTGTTTTTT. Protein: CASSDGDSLANTGELFF.

This clone has a count of ten or more. The chain's CDR3 is CASKPRVGANVLTF. The CDR3, as DNA: TGTGCCAGTAAGCCGAGGGTCGGGGCCAACGTCCTGACTTTC. The chain couples TRBV19 to TRBJ2-6, with D maybe TRBD2 (5 bases). The CDR3 is 14 amino acids. Germline CDR1 reads LNHDA; CDR2 reads SQIVND (reference sequence). Deletions cut 7 bases from V and 4 bases from J, with 11 bases between.

In this sample, this clone turned up many times. The chain combines TRBV19 with TRBJ2-1; a possible D gene is TRBD2 (6 bases). This CDR3 is 16 amino acids long. Per the germline V gene, CDR1 is LNHDA and CDR2 is SQIVND (reference sequence). V was shortened by 9 bases and J by 0 bases, with 18 bases between the two germline ends. CDR3 in DNA: TGTGCCAGCCACCGTGGGGGGACGAGCTCCTACAATGAGCAGTTCTTC. It codes for CASHRGGTSSYNEQFF.

The gene calls are TRBV2 and TRBJ2-1; TRBD2 matches 13 bases. The J segment lost 5 bases and the V segment lost 6 bases, leaving 4 bases of the junction unmatched. The CDR3 extends over 15 amino acids. Per the germline V gene, CDR1 is SNHLY and CDR2 is FYNNEI. The CDR3 DNA is TGTGCCAGCAGGATGGGACTAGCGGGGAACAATGAGCAGTTCTTC. This translates into CASRMGLAGNNEQFF. The full variable domain, with the rest looked up from reference TRBV2 and TRBJ2-1, is EPEVTQTPSHQVTQMGQEVILRCVPISNHLYFYWYRQILGQKVEFLVSFYNNEISEKSEIFDDQFSVERPDGSNFTLKIRSTKLEDSAMYFCASRMGLAGNNEQFFGPGTRLTVL.

This clone was counted a few times. This is likely a read error, given that the CDR3 carries no conserved phenylalanine or tryptophan at its end. The J gene is TRBJ1-1, the V gene TRBV20-1; D gene unclear. V shed 6 bases and J shed 8 bases, with 22 bases lying between them. Germline V gene data show CDR1 as DFQATT and CDR2 as SNEGSKA (reference sequence). The length of the CDR3 is 14 residues. The CDR3 reads CSARPSFAAAEAFL. The CDR3 DNA reads TGCAGTGCCCGTCCATCGTTCGCGGCGGCCGAAGCTTTCCTT.

There are many counts of this clone. The chain joins TRBV3-1 to TRBJ1-1; no definite D call. The ends were cut back, 2 bases at V and 8 bases at J, with 6 bases in the middle. The CDR3 is 11 residues long. CDR1 is LGHDT and CDR2 is YNNKEL in the germline V gene (reference sequence). This chain's CDR3 is CASSQTREAFF. CDR3 DNA: TGTGCCAGCAGCCAAACCCGAGAAGCTTTCTTT. Together with reference TRBV3-1 and TRBJ1-1, the CDR3 gives the full variable domain: DTAVSQTPKYLVTQMGNDKSIKCEQNLGHDTMYWYKQDSKKFLKIMFSYNNKELIINETVPNRFSPKSPDKAHLNLHINSLELGDSAVYFCASSQTREAFFGQGTRLTVV.

This clone was detected ten times or more. This same CDR3 is encoded by further DNA sequences in the sample. The chain uses TRBV28 and TRBJ2-7, with 9 bases lining up with TRBD1. The germline CDR1 and CDR2 sequences are MDHEN and SYDVKM. The CDR3 totals 17 residues. V was clipped by 10 bases and J by 4 bases; unmatched bases: 20. The CDR3 region has the DNA TGTGCCACCACCGTAACCGGGACAGGGACTTTCGGGTACGAGCAGTACTTC. Protein sequence: CATTVTGTGTFGYEQYF. Looking up the rest from reference TRBV28 and TRBJ2-7 gives the full variable domain: DVKVTQSSRYLVKRTGEKVFLECVQDMDHENMFWYRQDPGLGLRLIYFSYDVKMKEKGDIPEGYSVSREKKERFSLILESASTNQTSMYLCATTVTGTGTFGYEQYFGPGTRLTVT.

V usage is TRBV30 and J usage is TRBJ2-3; no clear D gene. Germline V gene sequence: CDR1 GTSNPN, CDR2 SVGIG (reference sequence). Trimming stripped 0 bases from V and 1 base from J, with 5 bases between. The CDR3 covers 13 residues. CDR3 sequence: CAWSVVGTDTQYF. In nucleotides, the CDR3 is TGTGCCTGGAGTGTGGTGGGCACAGATACGCAGTATTTT.

This clone is medium-sized by share. The rearrangement links TRBV28 to TRBJ2-7, with a possible D match to TRBD2 (6 bases). This CDR3 region has 15 residues. Per the germline V gene, CDR1 is MDHEN and CDR2 is SYDVKM. The germline V and J ends were trimmed by 2 bases and 1 base, with 12 bases remaining between them. The CDR3 loop is CASSLAGKTSYEQYF. The CDR3 DNA is TGTGCCAGCAGTTTAGCGGGGAAGACATCCTACGAGCAGTACTTC.

This clone was observed a few times. J is TRBJ1-1 and V is TRBV28, with 9 bases that match TRBD1. The V gene end was trimmed by 2 bases and the J gene end by 11 bases; junction bases not matched to a gene: 3. CDR1 is MDHEN, CDR2 SYDVKM, per germline. The CDR3 is 12 residues long. The DNA for the CDR3 is TGTGCCAGCAGTTTAGGACAGGGGTGGGCTTTCTTT. Translating gives CASSLGQGWAFF.

This clone came up many times. The gene calls are TRBV28 and TRBJ2-7; D is tentatively TRBD1 or TRBD2 (5 bases each). This CDR3 spans 13 amino acids. The germline V gene encodes CDR1 MDHEN and CDR2 SYDVKM. The V gene lost 7 bases and the J gene lost 7 bases, with 17 bases spanning the gap. The CDR3 nucleotides read TGTGCCAGCACCTTTGGGGGAAACGAGGAGCAGTACTTC. Protein product: CASTFGGNEEQYF. The whole variable domain, remainder taken from reference TRBV28 and TRBJ2-7, is DVKVTQSSRYLVKRTGEKVFLECVQDMDHENMFWYRQDPGLGLRLIYFSYDVKMKEKGDIPEGYSVSREKKERFSLILESASTNQTSMYLCASTFGGNEEQYFGPGTRLTVT.

The CDR3 DNA reads as TGCGCCAGCGGAGAACAGGGAATCGAGCAGTACTTC. It yields the protein CASGEQGIEQYF. This chain links TRBV5-1 with TRBJ2-7; the D gene is possibly TRBD1 (6 bases). With 7 bases removed from V and 6 bases from J, the gap between germline ends came to 14 bases. The CDR3 extends over 12 amino acids. CDR1 is SGHRS and CDR2 is YFSETQ in the germline V gene.

V usage is TRBV5-1 and J usage is TRBJ2-7; 10 bases fit TRBD2. The V and J ends lost 5 bases and 2 bases, in that order; junction bases with no gene match: 4. CDR1 and CDR2 from the germline V gene are SGHRS and YFSETQ. This CDR3 is 14 amino acids long. The CDR3 DNA is TGCGCCAGCAGTGTAAGCGGGGGGGCCTACGAGCAGTACTTC. Translation gives CASSVSGGAYEQYF. Full variable domain (missing parts from reference TRBV5-1 and TRBJ2-7): KAGVTQTPRYLIKTRGQQVTLSCSPISGHRSVSWYQQTPGQGLQFLFEYFSETQRNKGNFPGRFSGRQFSNSRSEMNVSTLELGDSALYLCASSVSGGAYEQYFGPGTRLTVT.

At least ten counts were recorded for this clone. The V gene is TRBV7-6, the J gene TRBJ2-7, with a weak D call TRBD2 (5 bases). Germline V CDR1 and CDR2: SGHVS, FNYEAQ. This CDR3 region has 13 residues. Trimming removed 0 bases from V and 6 bases from J, with 9 bases in between. This chain's CDR3 is CASSLAERSEQYF. For the CDR3, the DNA is TGTGCCAGCAGCTTAGCGGAGCGGTCCGAGCAGTACTTC.

This clone was recorded at least ten times. The V call is TRBV19, the J call TRBJ1-5; the D gene is possibly TRBD1 (5 bases). Trimming shortened V by 2 bases and J by 6 bases, and 11 bases separated the two germline ends. CDR1 and CDR2 (germline): LNHDA, SQIVND (reference sequence). The CDR3 has 14 residues. The CDR3 DNA sequence: TGTGCCAGTAGTATAAGTGGGGCGAGTCAGCCCCAGCATTTT. This codes for CASSISGASQPQHF.

Concerning this clone: Other DNA sequences in this sample translate to the same CDR3. The genes are TRBV25-1 and TRBJ2-7; 7 nucleotides line up with TRBD2. Germline CDR1 MGHDK, CDR2 SYGVNS. The length of the CDR3 is 14 residues. The trim removed 6 bases at V and 6 bases at J, leaving 11 bases unmatched. The CDR3 region has the DNA TGTGCCAGCAGCTCTCGAGGCGGGGGACTCGAGCAGTACTTC. It specifies CASSSRGGGLEQYF.

This clone was observed a handful of times. The rearrangement links TRBV20-1 to TRBJ1-1, with D unresolved. Trimming left V 2 bases short and J 5 bases short, with 12 bases between. Germline lookup yields CDR1 DFQATT and CDR2 SNEGSKA (reference sequence). The CDR3 runs to 13 residues. The CDR3 DNA reads as TGCAGTGCTAGACGCCTTAGTAGGACTGAAGCTTTCTTT. It translates to CSARRLSRTEAFF.